Below are 26 T cell receptor beta chains sequenced from a single sample in a study of regulatory T cells in long-lasting Graves disease. CDR3-region Arm-PCR and iRepertoire HTBI primers produced the TCR beta libraries. TCRdb ran MiXCR on the multiplex PCR reads and lists one entry per CDR3 protein. The sample consists of roughly 500,000 distinct CDR3 sequences, 20% to 25% of them appearing once. Specified time point: persistent/refractory GD, antithyroid drugs over 5 years with positive TRAb. Researchers made the TCR library from RNA that was extracted from PBMCs. Sample: peripheral blood mononuclear cells (PBMCs), taken when the disease was refractory, from a patient treated with antithyroid drugs. These receptors came from a female donor with Graves disease.

This clonotype was picked up many times. This chain uses TRBV28 with TRBJ1-2; no reliable D call. The CDR3 is 12 amino acids. V lost 5 bases and J 4 bases, leaving 8 bases between the germline ends. From germline, CDR1 is MDHEN and CDR2 SYDVKM. The CDR3 bases are TGTGCCAGCAGTCCGGCAGCCTATGGCTACACCTTC. Its translation is CASSPAAYGYTF.

This chain joins TRBV4-3 and TRBJ1-6, with TRBD1 matching over 7 bases. V was pared by 3 bases and J by 6 bases, with 8 bases of the junction left unmatched. The CDR3 sequence is 16 residues long. The germline CDR1 and CDR2 sequences are LGHNA and YSLEER. The CDR3 nucleotides read TGCGCCAGCAGCCAGAGACAGGGAACCCTTAATTCACCCCTCCACTTT. Amino acid sequence: CASSQRQGTLNSPLHF.

The chain employs TRBV2 and TRBJ2-3; D is undetermined. The germline V gene encodes CDR1 SNHLY and CDR2 FYNNEI. The CDR3 has 14 amino acids. V lost 2 bases and J 1 base, leaving 7 bases between the germline ends. In nucleotides, the CDR3 is TGTGCCAGCAGTGAATTTAGTCGCACAGATACGCAGTATTTT. Amino acids: CASSEFSRTDTQYF.

This clonotype showed up just a few times. The genes are TRBV7-9 and TRBJ2-7; 10 bases are shared with TRBD2. The V and J ends lost 6 bases and 0 bases, in that order; junction bases with no gene match: 5. The V gene's germline CDR1 is SEHNR and CDR2 FQNEAQ (reference sequence). CDR3 length equals 15 residues. The CDR3 here is CASRDGLAASYEQYF. The CDR3 nucleotides read TGTGCCAGCAGGGACGGACTAGCGGCCTCCTACGAGCAGTACTTC.

Concerning this clonotype: A far more abundant clone sits one base away, making this likely a read error. Here the CDR3 omits its conserved ending phenylalanine or tryptophan, so a read error is the likely source. The J gene is TRBJ2-7, the V gene TRBV11-2, with D possibly matching TRBD1 (6 bases). The CDR3 has 15 amino acids. Trimming took off 4 bases at V and 4 bases at J, with 17 bases between the two ends. Germline CDR1 SGHAT, CDR2 FQNNGV. This chain's CDR3 is CASSSGTYSSYEQYS. Here the CDR3 DNA reads TGTGCCAGCAGCTCCGGGACATACAGCTCTTACGAGCAGTACTCC.

The rearrangement joins TRBV19 to TRBJ1-1; no clear D. V shed 4 bases and J shed 5 bases, with 20 bases lying between them. The CDR3 covers 16 residues. Germline V gene lookup returns CDR1 LNHDA and CDR2 SQIVND (reference sequence). CDR3 sequence: CASSKPAEGQLTEAFF. CDR3 DNA sequence: TGTGCCAGTAGTAAGCCAGCGGAGGGCCAATTGACTGAAGCTTTCTTT.

The sample holds many counts of this clonotype. The gene calls are TRBV28 and TRBJ2-7; D is perhaps TRBD1 or TRBD2 (5 bases each). V shed 5 bases and J shed 1 base, with 12 bases lying between them. Germline values: CDR1 MDHEN, CDR2 SYDVKM. The CDR3 is 14 residues long. DNA of the CDR3: TGTGCCAGCAGTGATCCAGGGAGTTCCTACGAGCAGTACTTC. Protein: CASSDPGSSYEQYF.

There are a few counts of this clonotype. This rearrangement joins TRBV18 to TRBJ2-1; no clear D gene. Germline V CDR1 and CDR2: KGHSH, LQKENI. This CDR3 has 12 residues. The ends were cut back, 2 bases at V and 6 bases at J, with 5 bases in the middle. The CDR3 DNA reads TGTGCCAGCTCACCAGTCTTCAATGAGCAGTTCTTC. Protein sequence: CASSPVFNEQFF.

On this clonotype itself: Here the CDR3 omits its conserved ending phenylalanine or tryptophan, so a read error is the likely source. The rearrangement joins TRBV28 to TRBJ1-2; TRBD1 matches 8 bases. The CDR3 has 13 amino acids. CDR1 and CDR2 from the germline V gene are MDHEN and SYDVKM. The V and J ends lost 7 bases and 5 bases, in that order; junction bases with no gene match: 6. Here the CDR3 DNA reads TGTGCCAGCACCGCGGACAGGGTATATGGCTACACCATC. Its protein product is CASTADRVYGYTI.

This chain links TRBV5-1 with TRBJ1-1, with TRBD1 matching over 8 bases. CDR1 is SGHRS, CDR2 YFSETQ, per germline. This CDR3 has 14 amino acids. The trim removed 1 base at V and 5 bases at J, leaving 4 bases unmatched. The CDR3 DNA sequence: TGCGCCAGCAGCTTGAGACAGGGGAGGACTGAAGCTTTCTTT. The encoded protein is CASSLRQGRTEAFF.

This clonotype has just a few counts. The V call is TRBV18, the J call TRBJ2-5; D is unresolved. The V gene's germline CDR1 is KGHSH and CDR2 LQKENI. V lost 5 bases, J lost 1 base, and 5 bases lay in between. This CDR3 is built from 12 residues. The CDR3, as DNA: TGTGCCAGCTCAGGGCCCCAAGAGACCCAGTACTTC. It yields the protein CASSGPQETQYF. Drawing the rest from reference TRBV18 and TRBJ2-5, the complete variable domain is NAGVMQNPRHLVRRRGQEARLRCSPMKGHSHVYWYRQLPEEGLKFMVYLQKENIIDESGMPKERFSAEFPKEGPSILRIQQVVRGDSAAYFCASSGPQETQYFGPGTRLLVL.

This clonotype was detected a few times. The chain employs TRBV4-1 and TRBJ1-1; no definite D call. The CDR3 loop spans 17 amino acids. V lost 1 base to trimming and J lost 10 bases, with 25 bases between them. CDR1 is MGHRA and CDR2 is YSYEKL in the germline V gene. CDR3 in amino acids: CASSQGQGVVLSSGAFF. The CDR3 region has the DNA TGCGCCAGCAGCCAAGGACAAGGCGTGGTATTGTCGTCGGGAGCTTTCTTT.

This clonotype was recorded a few times. This CDR3 reads CASGDRVGAFNYGYTF. The DNA of the CDR3 is TGTGCCAGCGGCGACAGGGTAGGAGCCTTTAACTATGGCTACACCTTC. This chain connects TRBV19 to TRBJ1-2; 7 bases match TRBD1. V lost 9 bases, J lost 1 base, and 14 bases stayed unmatched. The CDR3 covers 16 residues. Germline CDR1 and CDR2: LNHDA and SQIVND (reference sequence).

As regards this clonotype: Just one base apart from a much larger clone, this may be a read error. V gene TRBV30 combines with J gene TRBJ2-5; 11 nucleotides line up with TRBD1. The CDR3 consists of 13 residues. Germline V gene data show CDR1 as GTSNPN and CDR2 as SVGIG (reference sequence). As DNA, the CDR3 is TGTGCCTGCCCCGGACAGGGGGCTGAGACCCCGTACTTC. Translated, it gives CACPGQGAETPYF.

This clonotype has at least ten counts. The rearrangement links TRBV6-1 to TRBJ1-2; 8 nucleotides line up with TRBD1. The ends lost 5 bases at V and 6 bases at J; junction bases unmatched: 8. This CDR3 has 14 residues. Germline V gene data show CDR1 as MNHNS and CDR2 as SASEGT. The CDR3: CASSRDRWGDGYTF. The DNA for the CDR3 is TGTGCCAGCAGTCGGGACAGGTGGGGAGATGGCTACACCTTC.

This clonotype has just a few counts. The chain employs TRBV13 and TRBJ1-6; TRBD1 aligns across 10 bases. The CDR3 consists of 14 residues. Germline V gene sequence: CDR1 PRHDT, CDR2 FYEKMQ (reference sequence). V was pared by 4 bases and J by 11 bases, with 5 bases of the junction left unmatched. CDR3 in DNA: TGTGCCAGCAGCTCGGGGACAGGGGTTACACCCCTCCACTTT. It translates to CASSSGTGVTPLHF.

This clonotype has only a few counts. V is TRBV6-1 and J is TRBJ1-1; possibly TRBD1 for D (6 bases). This CDR3 comprises 14 residues. Germline values: CDR1 MNHNS, CDR2 SASEGT. V was shortened by 4 bases and J by 6 bases, with 15 bases between the two germline ends. CDR3 sequence: CASSARDIQPEAFF. The CDR3 bases are TGTGCCAGCAGTGCCCGGGACATACAGCCTGAAGCTTTCTTT.

This clonotype was observed a few times. The J gene is TRBJ2-5, the V gene TRBV5-4; TRBD2 matches at 8 bases. V lost 3 bases to trimming and J lost 4 bases; unmatched junction nucleotides: 11. The length of the CDR3 is 16 residues. Germline V lookup: CDR1 SGHNT, CDR2 YYREEE (reference sequence). CDR3 DNA sequence: TGTGCCAGCAGCTCCCCTCAGCCGGGAGGGGGAGAGACCCAGTACTTC. Protein sequence: CASSSPQPGGGETQYF.

This clonotype was seen many times. In DNA form, the CDR3 reads TGTGCCAGCAGTTTTTCTCCCCGGGTCGTGGGCAATCAGCCCCAGCATTTT. This codes for CASSFSPRVVGNQPQHF. The chain employs TRBV27 and TRBJ1-5; no reliable D call. The CDR3 loop spans 17 amino acids. Trimming took 3 bases from V and 2 from J, leaving 17 bases between them. The V gene's germline CDR1 is MNHEY and CDR2 SMNVEV (reference sequence).

The genes are TRBV6-1 and TRBJ1-5; 9 nucleotides agree with TRBD1. V lost 6 bases and J lost 6; bases outside the gene matches: 9. Germline V gene data show CDR1 as MNHNS and CDR2 as SASEGT. The CDR3 has 15 residues. CDR3 in amino acids: CASSRDRGGGQPQHF. The CDR3 DNA is TGTGCCAGCAGCCGAGACAGGGGGGGAGGTCAGCCCCAGCATTTT.

The table lists this clonotype with many counts. The genes are TRBV5-1 and TRBJ2-7; D not resolved. Trimming pared 4 bases from V and 0 bases from J, leaving 8 bases between. The CDR3 has 13 residues. The germline V gene encodes CDR1 SGHRS and CDR2 YFSETQ. In DNA form, the CDR3 reads TGCGCCAGCAGCCCTATTGCCTCCTACGAGCAGTACTTC. It specifies CASSPIASYEQYF.

In its sample, this clonotype was seen a few times. As DNA, the CDR3 is TGTGCCAGCAGCTCGTGGGACCGAACCTACGAGCAGTACTTC. The encoded protein is CASSSWDRTYEQYF. The chain uses TRBV7-2 and TRBJ2-7; possibly TRBD1 or TRBD2 for D (5 bases each). This CDR3 has 14 residues. The germline V and J ends were trimmed by 4 bases and 2 bases, with 12 bases remaining between them. Germline values: CDR1 SGHTA, CDR2 FQGNSA.

This clonotype was observed many times. The chain carries TRBV11-2 and TRBJ1-6; TRBD1 agrees at 10 bases. Germline CDR1 reads SGHAT; CDR2 reads FQNNGV. The V and J ends lost 1 base and 0 bases, in that order; junction bases with no gene match: 9. The CDR3 sequence is 20 residues long. The CDR3 reads CASSLGDRGLLSSYNSPLHF. CDR3 nucleotides: TGTGCCAGCAGCTTAGGTGACAGGGGGCTCCTGAGCTCCTATAATTCACCCCTCCACTTT.

The chain combines TRBV20-1 with TRBJ2-1; possible D gene TRBD2, 6 bases. The CDR3 totals 15 residues. V shed 5 bases and J shed 1 base, with 15 bases lying between them. CDR1 is DFQATT and CDR2 is SNEGSKA in the germline V gene (reference sequence). The DNA of the CDR3 is TGCAGTGCTGATAATATAGCGGCTTCCTACAATGAGCAGTTCTTC. Protein sequence: CSADNIAASYNEQFF.

V usage is TRBV20-1 and J usage is TRBJ2-7; TRBD1 matches 9 bases. V gave up 4 bases and J gave up 4 bases; unmatched junction bases: 8. Germline CDR1 reads DFQATT; CDR2 reads SNEGSKA (reference sequence). This CDR3 is built from 14 residues. CDR3 DNA: TGCAGTGCTACACAGACAGGGGGGATTTACGAGCAGTACTTC. This codes for CSATQTGGIYEQYF.

The rearrangement uses TRBV30 and TRBJ2-7, with D unresolved. The CDR3 length is 13 residues. V shed 0 bases and J shed 2 bases, with 8 bases lying between them. CDR1 GTSNPN and CDR2 SVGIG come from the germline V gene (reference sequence). The CDR3 reads CAWSVGRTYEQYF. CDR3 DNA sequence: TGTGCCTGGAGTGTAGGCAGAACCTACGAGCAGTACTTC.